This TCR beta chain derives from a study of T cell clones after liver transplantation. Background on the study: TCRbeta sequencing after a pre-transplant mixed lymphocyte reaction identified graft-donor-reactive clones, later tracked in post-transplant blood. Standard immunosuppression, with no induction, continued until 12-24 months after transplant.

V was clipped by 7 bases and J by 6 bases; unmatched bases: 2. The germline CDR1 and CDR2 sequences are MNHEY and SMNVEV (reference sequence). The CDR3 is 12 amino acids. Measured with immunoSEQ multiplex PCR; TCRdb has only the in-frame clones, and not every one. The sample consists of about 11,000 clones, 71% of them appearing once. The sequence derives from a human patient who received a liver transplant. Some T cells may have originated in the graft donor. The sequencing used CD4+ T cells from blood, collected around 32 months after liver transplant. The chain carries TRBV27 and TRBJ1-5, with 8 bases lining up with TRBD1. CDR3 loop: CASTGGFQPQHF. The CDR3, as DNA: TGTGCCAGCACAGGGGGCTTTCAGCCCCAGCATTTT.